These T cell receptor beta chains were read from a single sample in a study of T-cell memory formation after mild COVID-19. Via MiXCR, TCRdb re-called the 5' RACE reads, giving one row per CDR3 protein. The table has almost 550,000 distinct CDR3 sequences, just over 20% seen once. Source material: PBMCs or a T cell subset sorted from them (not recorded which). These receptor sequences come from an adult woman who had mild COVID-19 (a few samples of this study predate the infection). Cell type and time point are not known. Each CDR3 is given with its conserved first and last residue. The D gene is left open where the match is weak. Rows may omit the clone size; those that give it use once, few, many or a size class.

-,TRBJ2-1,few,TRBV6-5,CASSYWGRSYNEQFF,TGTGCCAGCAGTTATTGGGGTCGCTCCTACAATGAGCAGTTCTTC
-,TRBJ2-5,many,TRBV12-3/TRBV12-4,CASSTGTQRETQYF,TGTGCCAGCAGTACCGGGACCCAGAGGGAGACCCAGTACTTC
TRBD1,TRBJ1-5,-,TRBV19,CASSPRGQDVVPYSNQPQHF,TGTGCCAGTAGTCCCCGAGGACAGGACGTAGTGCCGTATAGCAATCAGCCCCAGCATTTT
TRBD1,TRBJ2-7,few,TRBV6-2/TRBV6-3,CASGDRAYEQYF,TGTGCCAGCGGCGACAGGGCGTACGAGCAGTACTTC
-,TRBJ2-6,-,TRBV19,CASSETTFSGANVLTF,TGTGCCAGTAGCGAGACAACGTTCTCTGGGGCCAACGTCCTGACTTTC
-,TRBJ1-2,-,TRBV9,CASSDPRGGSRWGYTF,TGTGCCAGCAGCGATCCAAGGGGGGGATCGAGATGGGGCTACACCTTC
TRBD1,TRBJ1-2,many,TRBV29-1,CSVTPGGGPYGYTF,TGCAGCGTGACCCCGGGAGGGGGCCCCTATGGCTACACCTTC
TRBD1,TRBJ1-1,-,TRBV4-1,CASSRPGGPFTEAFF,TGCGCCAGCAGCCGACCAGGGGGCCCATTCACTGAAGCTTTCTTT
-,TRBJ2-7,-,TRBV6-5,CASSYKRSSYEQYF,TGTGCCAGCAGTTATAAAAGGAGCTCCTACGAGCAGTACTTC
TRBD2,TRBJ2-1,many,TRBV9,CASSAGGSYNEQFF,TGCGCCAGCAGTGCGGGAGGTTCCTACAATGAGCAGTTCTTC
-,TRBJ2-2,-,TRBV9,CASSVAGGLNTGELFF,TGTGCCAGCAGCGTAGCTGGGGGTTTGAACACCGGGGAGCTGTTTTTT
TRBD1,TRBJ2-7,-,TRBV14,CASSERGAGGRYEQYF,TGTGCCAGCAGCGAAAGAGGGGCAGGGGGCCGGTACGAGCAGTACTTC
TRBD2,TRBJ2-1,few,TRBV7-2,CASSLGLAGHEQFF,TGTGCCAGCAGCCTTGGACTAGCGGGACATGAGCAGTTCTTC
TRBD1,TRBJ1-5,-,TRBV2,CASSESWTGSQPQHF,TGTGCCAGCAGTGAATCGTGGACAGGGAGTCAGCCCCAGCATTTT
-,TRBJ2-1,few,TRBV20-1,CSAPSSGTASSYNEQFF,TGCAGTGCGCCTTCATCTGGGACCGCAAGCTCCTACAATGAGCAGTTCTTC
-,TRBJ2-2,many,TRBV25-1,CASSERAGTGELFF,TGTGCCAGCAGTGAACGGGCGGGGACCGGGGAGCTGTTTTTT
TRBD1,TRBJ1-1,-,TRBV5-1,CASSLFDRDTEAFF,TGCGCCAGCAGCTTGTTCGACAGGGACACTGAAGCTTTCTTT
-,TRBJ1-4,-,TRBV12-3/TRBV12-4,CASSLPRTGSEVKKLFF,TGTGCCAGCAGTCTCCCTCGAACCGGGAGCGAAGTTAAAAAACTGTTTTTT
-,TRBJ2-5,few,TRBV5-4,CASSSQGGGETQYF,TGTGCCAGCAGCTCCCAGGGCGGAGGGGAGACCCAGTACTTC
TRBD1,TRBJ1-2,few,TRBV18,CASSPGQLLTFGYTF,TGTGCCAGCTCACCGGGACAGCTTCTTACTTTCGGCTACACCTTC
-,TRBJ2-1,few,TRBV3-1,CASSQDGGGYNEQFF,TGTGCCAGCAGCCAGGACGGAGGGGGGTACAATGAGCAGTTCTTC
TRBD1,TRBJ2-5,-,TRBV7-8,CASSLEGAGTQYF,TGTGCCAGCAGCTTAGAGGGGGCTGGGACCCAGTACTTC
-,TRBJ2-4,-,TRBV20-1,CSATGISKNIQYF,TGCAGTGCCACCGGTATATCCAAAAACATTCAGTACTTC
TRBD1,TRBJ2-5,many,TRBV7-9,CASSETQGVGGETQYF,TGTGCCAGCAGCGAAACTCAGGGGGTAGGGGGAGAGACCCAGTACTTC
TRBD1,TRBJ1-1,few,TRBV12-3/TRBV12-4,CASSFSIRRTGPNTEAFF,TGTGCCAGCAGTTTCAGTATTAGGAGGACAGGGCCGAACACTGAAGCTTTCTTT
-,TRBJ2-1,-,TRBV12-3/TRBV12-4,CASSPATRSYNEQFF,TGTGCCAGCAGCCCCGCGACTAGGTCCTACAATGAGCAGTTCTTC
TRBD2,TRBJ2-5,few,TRBV30,CAWTEGTSGQETQYF,TGTGCCTGGACAGAAGGGACTAGCGGGCAAGAGACCCAGTACTTC
-,TRBJ2-5,many,TRBV5-6,CASSLSVETQYF,TGTGCCAGCAGCTTGTCGGTAGAGACCCAGTACTTC
-,TRBJ1-1,few,TRBV9,CASSVDPGATEAFF,TGTGCCAGCAGCGTAGATCCGGGGGCCACTGAAGCTTTCTTT
-,TRBJ2-5,-,TRBV27,CASSSAGTLDQETQYF,TGTGCCAGCAGTTCGGCCGGGACATTAGATCAAGAGACCCAGTACTTC
-,TRBJ2-5,-,TRBV20-1,CSARVRAGETQYF,TGCAGTGCTAGAGTCCGGGCCGGGGAGACCCAGTACTTC